Following are 14 T cell receptor beta chains from one sample sequenced in a study of radiotherapy plus CTLA-4 blockade in lung cancer. Data came from immunoSEQ multiplex PCR; TCRdb stores just in-frame clones and leaves some out. The sample has some 50,000 clones; roughly 84% are singletons. The sequencing here drew on peripheral blood, taken from a patient treated with radiotherapy plus ipilimumab. The receptors come from a human donor with non-small cell lung cancer who had a partial response to radiotherapy plus ipilimumab.

The rearrangement joins TRBV7-3 to TRBJ2-3, with a weak D call TRBD2 (5 bases). V was trimmed by 4 bases and J by 0 bases, leaving 8 bases between them. There are 14 residues in the CDR3. Germline CDR1 reads SGHTA; CDR2 reads FQGTGA. DNA of the CDR3: TGTGCCAGCAGCTCTCGGACTAGCACAGATACGCAGTATTTT. Its protein is CASSSRTSTDTQYF.

The J gene is TRBJ2-7, the V gene TRBV19; 7 bases line up with TRBD1. V lost 5 bases, J lost 2 bases, and 6 bases stayed unmatched. Germline CDR1 LNHDA, CDR2 SQIVND (reference sequence). This CDR3 has 14 residues. CDR3 nucleotide sequence: TGTGCCAGTAGTCCACAGGGGCCCCCCTACGAGCAGTACTTC. This gives the protein CASSPQGPPYEQYF.

The J gene is TRBJ2-5, the V gene TRBV27; D perhaps matches TRBD1 (5 bases). The V and J ends lost 3 bases and 4 bases respectively, with 15 bases between them. The CDR3 is 15 amino acids. The germline gives CDR1 MNHEY, CDR2 SMNVEV (reference sequence). The CDR3 DNA reads TGTGCCAGCAGTTTCAGGGCCCCACAAGGAGAGACCCAGTACTTC. Translating it yields CASSFRAPQGETQYF.

J is TRBJ2-5 and V is TRBV18, with D tentatively TRBD1 (6 bases). This CDR3 contains 16 residues. V was pared by 0 bases and J by 1 base, with 12 bases between. Germline CDR1 reads KGHSH; CDR2 reads LQKENI. CDR3 DNA sequence: TGTGCCAGCTCACCACCATCGACAGGCCCCCAAGAGACCCAGTACTTC. This gives the protein CASSPPSTGPQETQYF.

This chain uses TRBV7-7 with TRBJ2-5; 7 nucleotides line up with TRBD1. CDR3 size: 13 residues. V was clipped by 5 bases and J by 2 bases; unmatched bases: 2. CDR1 is SSHAT and CDR2 is FNYEAQ in the germline V gene (reference sequence). CDR3 region: CASSPDRQETQYF. CDR3 coding DNA: TGTGCCAGCAGCCCGGACAGGCAAGAGACCCAGTACTTC.

This clone was observed a few times. J is TRBJ2-7 and V is TRBV10-3, with D possibly matching TRBD1 (6 bases). There are 12 residues in the CDR3. Germline CDR1 is ENHRY and CDR2 is SYGVKD. V was pared by 10 bases and J by 2 bases, with 12 bases between. In DNA form, the CDR3 reads TGTGCCAGCCGGGACATAGCCTACGAGCAGTACTTC. Translated: CASRDIAYEQYF.

The chain couples TRBV15 to TRBJ2-1; tentative D call: TRBD1 (7 bases). Germline values: CDR1 LNHNV, CDR2 YYDKDF (reference sequence). The CDR3 runs 15 residues. The V end lost 4 bases, the J end lost 2 bases, and 12 bases lay between the germline ends. CDR3 in amino acids: CATSTSRGAYNEQFF. CDR3 in DNA: TGTGCCACCAGCACCAGCAGGGGGGCCTACAATGAGCAGTTCTTC. Full variable domain (missing parts from reference TRBV15 and TRBJ2-1): DAMVIQNPRYQVTQFGKPVTLSCSQTLNHNVMYWYQQKSSQAPKLLFHYYDKDFNNEADTPDNFQSRRPNTSFCFLDIRSPGLGDTAMYLCATSTSRGAYNEQFFGPGTRLTVL.

V usage is TRBV9 and J usage is TRBJ2-2, with TRBD1 matching 7 bases. The CDR3 totals 13 residues. Germline-derived CDR1 and CDR2 are SGDLS and YYNGEE. V lost 6 bases, J lost 4 bases, and 3 bases stayed unmatched. The CDR3 reads CASTQGVTGELFF. The CDR3 bases are TGTGCCAGCACCCAGGGGGTCACCGGGGAGCTGTTTTTT.

The chain recombines TRBV19 with TRBJ2-5; TRBD2 is a possible D gene (5 bases). The CDR3 runs to 14 residues. CDR1 is LNHDA and CDR2 is SQIVND in the germline V gene (reference sequence). Deletions cut 3 bases from V and 4 bases from J, with 12 bases between. CDR3 coding DNA: TGTGCCAGTAGTATCTGGGGAGAGGGAGAGACCCAGTACTTC. Amino acid sequence: CASSIWGEGETQYF.

The gene calls are TRBV11-2 and TRBJ2-1; perhaps TRBD2 as D (7 bases). Deletions cut 8 bases from V and 8 bases from J, with 22 bases between. Germline CDR1 reads SGHAT; CDR2 reads FQNNGV. This CDR3 contains 15 residues. The CDR3 spells CASHSVGGRLYEQFF. Here the CDR3 DNA reads TGTGCCAGCCACTCAGTCGGGGGGCGCTTGTATGAGCAGTTCTTC.

The J gene is TRBJ1-4, the V gene TRBV15, with 10 bases fitting TRBD1. Unmatched junction bases numbered 10, after V lost 5 bases and J lost 7 bases. Germline values: CDR1 LNHNV, CDR2 YYDKDF (reference sequence). The CDR3 covers 16 residues. This chain's CDR3 is CATSPTKGQGFEKLFF. CDR3 nucleotide sequence: TGTGCCACCAGCCCCACCAAGGGACAGGGGTTTGAAAAACTGTTTTTT.

There are a few counts of this clone. The chain combines TRBV21-1 with TRBJ2-2; the D call TRBD2 from the table was never checked on the DNA. TRBV21-1 is a listed pseudogene. The CDR3 extends over 13 amino acids. CDR3 in amino acids: CASTTGGTGELFF. The CDR3 DNA reads as TGTGCCAGCACTACGGGGGGCACCGGGGAGCTGTTTTTT.

The chain employs TRBV30 and TRBJ1-6; 8 bases are a match to TRBD1. The CDR3 spans 13 residues. Germline lookup yields CDR1 GTSNPN and CDR2 SVGIG (reference sequence). Germline trimming cut 7 bases from V and 10 bases from J; bases unmatched to any gene: 9. CDR3 bases: TGTGCCTTCGGACAGGGCCCGGCGTCACCCCTCCACTTT. Its protein product is CAFGQGPASPLHF.

This clone showed up just once. The chain recombines TRBV5-1 with TRBJ2-3; TRBD1 is a possible D gene (5 bases). The CDR3 is 15 residues long. With 3 bases removed from V and 4 bases from J, the gap between germline ends came to 15 bases. Germline values: CDR1 SGHRS, CDR2 YFSETQ. Here the CDR3 reads CASSWGDLGPDTQYF. CDR3 DNA: TGCGCCAGCAGCTGGGGTGACTTGGGGCCAGATACGCAGTATTTT.